The present T cell receptor (beta chain) was sequenced within a study of T cell clonality in common variable immunodeficiency. Blood samples were heparinized, about 5 to 9 ml per donor. In germline, CDR1 is DFQATT, CDR2 SNEGSKA (reference sequence). This CDR3 spans 15 amino acids. Trimming cost V 6 bases and J 0 bases; bases outside gene matches: 5. In its sample, this clone was seen many times. With the read ending 3 residues before the CDR3 end, the germline J gene is used to fill in that end. Clones were read by immunoSEQ multiplex PCR, and TCRdb kept only the in-frame ones, dropping some. Recorded here are some 39,000 clones, none singletons.

The clonotype originates from a person aged 18 to 69 in good health. The sequenced sample consisted of peripheral blood mononuclear cells. The V and J genes are TRBV20-1 and TRBJ2-1, with TRBD2 matching 10 bases. The CDR3 protein is CSAPPSGSSYNEQFF. The part of the CDR3 DNA that was read is TGCAGTGCCCCCCCTAGCGGGAGCTCCTACAATGAG.